A single sample is the source of the 30 T cell receptor beta chains below, sequenced in a study of CD8 T cells in ankylosing spondylitis. Via MiXCR, TCRdb re-called the 5' RACE reads, giving one row per CDR3 protein. The sample includes some 130,000 distinct CDR3 sequences, roughly 10% of them seen just once. Sample: blood, either unsorted or a sorted T cell fraction (not recorded which). These receptors originate from a female donor with ankylosing spondylitis or in good health (not recorded which).

This sequence joins TRBV2 and TRBJ1-1; D perhaps matches TRBD1 (6 bases). The CDR3 extends over 14 amino acids. V dropped 10 bases and J dropped 1 base, with 16 bases sitting between them. The germline gives CDR1 SNHLY, CDR2 FYNNEI. CDR3 sequence reads: CATTPQGRNTEAFF. CDR3 DNA: TGTGCCACGACACCACAGGGAAGGAACACTGAAGCTTTCTTT.

The V and J genes are TRBV18 and TRBJ2-7; tentative D call: TRBD1 (6 bases). Looked up from germline, CDR1 is KGHSH and CDR2 is LQKENI. Between the trimmed V and J ends, which lost 2 bases and 5 bases, there was a span of 16 bases. The CDR3 loop spans 15 amino acids. In DNA form, the CDR3 reads TGTGCCAGCTCACCAATGGCAGGGGCGCTTCACGAGCAGTACTTC. It encodes CASSPMAGALHEQYF.

This clonotype was picked up many times. The CDR3 is CASSPSGRDTQYF. CDR3 in DNA: TGTGCCAGCTCACCTAGCGGGAGGGATACGCAGTATTTT. J is TRBJ2-3 and V is TRBV18; the match to TRBD2 covers 10 bases. This CDR3 has 13 amino acids. J lost 6 bases, V lost 3 bases, and 0 bases had no gene match. CDR1 is KGHSH, CDR2 LQKENI, per germline. The whole variable domain, filled in from reference TRBV18 and TRBJ2-3, reads NAGVMQNPRHLVRRRGQEARLRCSPMKGHSHVYWYRQLPEEGLKFMVYLQKENIIDESGMPKERFSAEFPKEGPSILRIQQVVRGDSAAYFCASSPSGRDTQYFGPGTRLTVL.

In its sample, this clonotype was seen many times. The CDR3 here is CASSLRNSGSGVAGELFF. The CDR3 DNA follows: TGTGCCAGCAGCCTTCGAAATAGCGGGAGCGGGGTGGCCGGGGAGCTGTTTTTT. The V and J genes are TRBV7-8 and TRBJ2-2; 9 positions agree with TRBD2. With 5 bases clipped from V and 6 bases from J, the junction kept 16 bases outside the gene matches. CDR1 is SGHVS and CDR2 is FQNEAQ in the germline V gene. The CDR3 covers 18 residues.

The table lists this clonotype with many counts. J is TRBJ2-2 and V is TRBV5-6; perhaps TRBD2 as D (5 bases). CDR3 length equals 17 residues. Germline V gene sequence: CDR1 SGHDT, CDR2 YYEEEE. Trimming removed 4 bases from V and 4 bases from J, with 20 bases in between. This chain's CDR3 is CASSPGSMGSGTGELFF. The CDR3 DNA sequence: TGTGCCAGCAGCCCGGGGTCGATGGGGTCCGGCACCGGGGAGCTGTTTTTT.

This clonotype has ten or more counts. The chain combines TRBV29-1 with TRBJ2-7; 7 bases line up with TRBD2. This CDR3 has 14 amino acids. Trimming removed 4 bases from V and 5 bases from J; junction bases left unmatched: 11. Germline V lookup: CDR1 SQVTM, CDR2 ANQGSEA. The CDR3 DNA is TGCAGCGTTGGTGTAGGGAGGGGACCTGACGAGCAGTACTTC. Translating gives CSVGVGRGPDEQYF.

This clonotype has ten or more counts. The chain carries TRBV2 and TRBJ2-7; no clear D gene. Germline V gives CDR1 SNHLY, CDR2 FYNNEI. The CDR3 is made up of 13 amino acids. V was trimmed by 11 bases and J by 1 base, leaving 15 bases between them. CDR3 amino acids: CAVRSGSSYEQYF. The DNA for the CDR3 is TGTGCCGTACGATCCGGGTCTTCCTACGAGCAGTACTTC.

The table lists this clonotype with many counts. The V and J genes are TRBV12-3 or TRBV12-4 and TRBJ2-5; D not certain. CDR3 size: 13 residues. V lost 5 bases to trimming and J lost 4 bases, with 11 bases between them. The CDR3 loop is CASSLSRSETQYF. Here the CDR3 DNA reads TGTGCCAGCAGTCTCAGTCGTTCAGAGACCCAGTACTTC.

This clonotype occurred a few times. The rearrangement links TRBV29-1 to TRBJ2-2; D may correspond to TRBD1 or TRBD2 (5 bases each). The germline CDR1 and CDR2 sequences are SQVTM and ANQGSEA. Trimming cost V 6 bases and J 10 bases, with 21 bases left between them. The CDR3 spans 14 residues. The CDR3 nucleotides are TGCAGCGTACTCTTCCCGGGACGACGGACGGAGCTGTTTTTT. This sequence encodes CSVLFPGRRTELFF.

This clonotype showed up many times. The CDR3 sequence is CSASEGADTEAFF. The DNA of the CDR3 is TGCAGTGCTAGCGAGGGGGCGGACACTGAAGCTTTCTTT. The chain employs TRBV20-1 and TRBJ1-1; TRBD1 matches 7 bases. With 3 bases clipped from V and 3 bases from J, the junction kept 4 bases outside the gene matches. The CDR3 is made up of 13 amino acids. Germline CDR1 reads DFQATT; CDR2 reads SNEGSKA (reference sequence).

This clonotype was observed at least ten times. The J gene is TRBJ2-1, the V gene TRBV29-1; 12 bases agree with TRBD2. Per the germline V gene, CDR1 is SQVTM and CDR2 is ANQGSEA. V shed 3 bases, J shed 5 bases, and the junction held 5 bases outside the gene matches. The CDR3 extends over 15 amino acids. The CDR3 DNA is TGCAGCGTTGACGTAGGACTAGCGGGGAACAATGAGCAGTTCTTC. Translating gives CSVDVGLAGNNEQFF.

Comments on this clonotype: Germline is not matched at one junction end, which may reflect a read error. The CDR3 DNA reads TGTGTCAGCAGTGAAGCCCGTACCATATATTTT. Its protein product is CVSSEARTIYF. This rearrangement joins TRBV6-1 to TRBJ1-3; D ambiguous. The germline V gene encodes CDR1 MNHNS and CDR2 SASEGT. The CDR3 spans 11 residues.

This clonotype was recorded at least ten times. The DNA of the CDR3 is TGTGCCATCAGTGGCCGTTCCGGACTCCGCTACAATGAGCAGTTCTTC. Its translation is CAISGRSGLRYNEQFF. The rearrangement joins TRBV10-3 to TRBJ2-1; possibly TRBD2 for D (5 bases). Germline lookup yields CDR1 ENHRY and CDR2 SYGVKD. With 4 bases removed from V and 3 bases from J, the gap between germline ends came to 16 bases. The CDR3 sequence is 16 residues long.

This clonotype was seen ten or more times. The chain uses TRBV20-1 and TRBJ2-2; no reliable D call. The CDR3 covers 15 residues. Germline CDR1 DFQATT, CDR2 SNEGSKA (reference sequence). The germline V and J ends were trimmed by 6 bases and 2 bases, with 16 bases remaining between them. The CDR3 is CSAPTSSINTGELFF. The CDR3 DNA is TGCAGTGCCCCCACGAGCAGCATAAACACCGGGGAGCTGTTTTTT.

In its sample, this clonotype was seen many times. V is TRBV29-1 and J is TRBJ2-5; 8 positions agree with TRBD2. Germline V gene lookup returns CDR1 SQVTM and CDR2 ANQGSEA. V was pared by 4 bases and J by 2 bases, with 6 bases of the junction left unmatched. This CDR3 region has 14 residues. DNA for the CDR3: TGCAGCGTTGCTTTGGCGGGAGGTCAAGAGACCCAGTACTTC. The encoded protein is CSVALAGGQETQYF.

The V call is TRBV6-2 or TRBV6-3, the J call TRBJ2-1; D is possibly TRBD1 (6 bases). The germline gives CDR1 MNHEY, CDR2 SVGEGT. The CDR3 runs to 13 residues. V lost 1 base and J 8 bases, leaving 9 bases between the germline ends. The CDR3 loop reads CASSYYRDHEQFF. CDR3 DNA: TGTGCCAGCAGTTACTACAGGGACCATGAGCAGTTCTTC.

The chain joins TRBV20-1 to TRBJ1-4, with D possibly being TRBD1 (6 bases). CDR1 and CDR2 from the germline V gene are DFQATT and SNEGSKA (reference sequence). The CDR3 sequence is 15 residues long. V was shortened by 2 bases and J by 0 bases, with 10 bases between the two germline ends. The CDR3 is CSARRDTATNEKLFF. CDR3 bases: TGCAGTGCTAGAAGGGACACAGCAACTAATGAAAAACTGTTTTTT.

This clonotype was recorded many times. This rearrangement joins TRBV12-3 or TRBV12-4 to TRBJ1-2, with unresolved D. Trimming pared 1 base from V and 6 bases from J, leaving 12 bases between. The CDR3 spans 14 residues. CDR3 sequence (DNA): TGTGCCAGCAGTTTAGGAGGGAGGTTCAATGGCTACACCTTC. This sequence encodes CASSLGGRFNGYTF.

In this sample, this clonotype turned up many times. V and J are TRBV14 and TRBJ1-2, with D possibly TRBD1 on 5 matching bases. Germline lookup yields CDR1 SGHDN and CDR2 FVKESK. Between the trimmed V and J ends, which lost 2 bases and 5 bases, there was a span of 12 bases. The CDR3 spans 14 residues. Written as DNA, the CDR3 is TGTGCCAGCAGCCAAAATCGACAGACATATGGCTACACCTTC. Its translation: CASSQNRQTYGYTF.

The V gene is TRBV12-3 or TRBV12-4, the J gene TRBJ2-5; D might be TRBD1 (6 bases). V lost 6 bases and J lost 2, with 13 bases in between. The CDR3 is 14 residues long. This CDR3 reads CASSGRGGQETQYF. DNA for the CDR3: TGTGCCAGCAGCGGCAGAGGGGGACAAGAGACCCAGTACTTC.

This clonotype was found a few times. The chain combines TRBV20-1 with TRBJ2-2; 13 bases line up with TRBD2. The CDR3 sequence is 14 residues long. CDR1 DFQATT and CDR2 SNEGSKA come from the germline V gene (reference sequence). Trimming cost V 4 bases and J 5 bases; bases outside gene matches: 1. The CDR3 DNA reads TGCAGTGCTAAGGGACTAGCGGGAACCGGGGAGCTGTTTTTT. Residues: CSAKGLAGTGELFF.

The chain couples TRBV18 to TRBJ1-3; D unresolved. Germline CDR1 reads KGHSH; CDR2 reads LQKENI. The CDR3 length is 16 residues. The V and J ends lost 0 bases and 0 bases respectively, with 9 bases between them. Here the CDR3 DNA reads TGTGCCAGCTCACCACCGAACGGGGTCTCTGGAAACACCATATATTTT. Protein: CASSPPNGVSGNTIYF.

This clonotype was recorded at least ten times. The chain recombines TRBV29-1 with TRBJ1-6; tentatively, D is TRBD1 (5 bases). The CDR3 contains 12 residues. V was trimmed by 4 bases and J by 7 bases, leaving 8 bases between them. Germline loops: CDR1 SQVTM, CDR2 ANQGSEA. The CDR3 bases are TGCAGCGTTGGGGGGGAGAATTCACCCCTCCACTTT. Translation: CSVGGENSPLHF.

This clonotype was detected many times. The gene calls are TRBV7-9 and TRBJ2-7; D may be TRBD2 (6 bases). Looked up from germline, CDR1 is SEHNR and CDR2 is FQNEAQ (reference sequence). This CDR3 is built from 12 residues. V lost 6 bases and J lost 7, with 13 bases in between. As DNA, the CDR3 is TGTGCCAGCAGTTACGGCGGGAATGAGCAGTACTTC. Amino acids: CASSYGGNEQYF.

The rearrangement uses TRBV7-2 and TRBJ2-5, with D possibly being TRBD1 (6 bases). The V and J ends lost 1 base and 7 bases respectively, with 10 bases between them. Looked up from germline, CDR1 is SGHTA and CDR2 is FQGNSA. The CDR3 covers 13 residues. As DNA, the CDR3 is TGTGCCAGCAGCTTAGAGGGCAGGGGGACCCAGTACTTC. Protein product: CASSLEGRGTQYF.

This clonotype was recorded at least ten times. The chain couples TRBV5-5 to TRBJ2-7; 8 bases match TRBD2. V lost 0 bases to trimming and J lost 4 bases; unmatched junction nucleotides: 6. Germline CDR1 and CDR2: SGHKS and YYEKEE (reference sequence). The CDR3 extends over 15 amino acids. CDR3 in amino acids: CASSLERTSLYEQYF. The CDR3 nucleotides are TGTGCCAGCAGCTTGGAGAGGACTAGCCTATACGAGCAGTACTTC. Together with reference TRBV5-5 and TRBJ2-7, the CDR3 gives the full variable domain: DAGVTQSPTHLIKTRGQQVTLRCSPISGHKSVSWYQQVLGQGPQFIFQYYEKEERGRGNFPDRFSARQFPNYSSELNVNALLLGDSALYLCASSLERTSLYEQYFGPGTRLTVT.

J is TRBJ1-2 and V is TRBV28; D is unclear. Germline assignment: CDR1 MDHEN and CDR2 SYDVKM. V was clipped by 7 bases and J by 7 bases, with 13 bases between them. CDR3 length: 12 amino acids. The CDR3 DNA reads as TGTGCCAGCAATCCCGGACCGCGTGGCTACACCTTC. Translated, it gives CASNPGPRGYTF.

This clonotype was observed many times. The chain has TRBV5-6 and TRBJ2-1, with 8 nucleotides matching TRBD2. Losses at the gene ends were 7 bases for V and 6 bases for J; bases not matched to a gene: 15. The germline V gene encodes CDR1 SGHDT and CDR2 YYEEEE. The CDR3 length is 16 residues. The CDR3 nucleotides read TGTGCCAGCTCCCACCTCTTCGCGGGGGGTGGCAATGAGCAGTTCTTC. Protein: CASSHLFAGGGNEQFF. Together with reference TRBV5-6 and TRBJ2-1, the CDR3 gives the full variable domain: DAGVTQSPTHLIKTRGQQVTLRCSPKSGHDTVSWYQQALGQGPQFIFQYYEEEERQRGNFPDRFSGHQFPNYSSELNVNALLLGDSALYLCASSHLFAGGGNEQFFGPGTRLTVL.

This clonotype was detected only a few times. J is TRBJ2-1 and V is TRBV3-1; 11 bases align to TRBD1. The V gene's germline CDR1 is LGHDT and CDR2 YNNKEL (reference sequence). CDR3 length equals 15 residues. The V and J ends lost 3 bases and 8 bases, in that order; junction bases with no gene match: 6. In DNA form, the CDR3 reads TGTGCCAGCAGCCACAACCTGGACAGGGGGCATGAGCAGTTCTTC. Translation: CASSHNLDRGHEQFF.

The rearrangement joins TRBV3-1 to TRBJ1-3, with D possibly TRBD1 on 6 matching bases. Trimming took off 0 bases at V and 2 bases at J, with 8 bases between the two ends. CDR3 length: 15 residues. Germline lookup yields CDR1 LGHDT and CDR2 YNNKEL (reference sequence). DNA for the CDR3: TGTGCCAGCAGCCAAGAATCAGGGGCTGGAAACACCATATATTTT. It yields the protein CASSQESGAGNTIYF.